These 30 T cell receptor beta chains came from one sample sequenced in a study of regulatory T cells in long-lasting Graves disease. Time point denoted: persistent/refractory GD, antithyroid drugs over 5 years with positive TRAb. Researchers made the TCR library from RNA that was extracted from PBMCs. According to the study, TCR beta libraries were built with iRepertoire HTBI primers and CDR3-region Arm-PCR. MiXCR was run by TCRdb on the multiplex PCR reads, yielding one entry per CDR3 protein. The sample has a few hundred thousand distinct CDR3 sequences, around 20% seen once. The input for sequencing was peripheral blood mononuclear cells (PBMCs), taken when the disease was refractory, from a patient treated with antithyroid drugs. These receptor sequences come from a female donor with Graves disease.

This clonotype was recorded a few times. This sequence joins TRBV11-2 and TRBJ1-4; no definite D call. Trimming removed 5 bases from V and 6 bases from J, with 16 bases in between. This CDR3 region has 15 residues. From germline, CDR1 is SGHAT and CDR2 FQNNGV. As DNA, the CDR3 is TGTGCCAGCAGCGCCGGGAAACCCGAGGATGAAAAACTGTTTTTT. This encodes CASSAGKPEDEKLFF. Full variable domain (remainder filled in from reference TRBV11-2 and TRBJ1-4): EAGVAQSPRYKIIEKRQSVAFWCNPISGHATLYWYQQILGQGPKLLIQFQNNGVVDDSQLPKDRFSAERLKGVDSTLKIQPAKLEDSAVYLCASSAGKPEDEKLFFGSGTQLSVL.

In its sample, this clonotype was seen many times. The chain uses TRBV6-5 and TRBJ2-7; D might be TRBD1 (6 bases). Trimming shortened V by 2 bases and J by 6 bases, and 17 bases separated the two germline ends. The CDR3 sequence is 15 residues long. Germline V lookup: CDR1 MNHEY, CDR2 SVGAGI. CDR3 sequence (DNA): TGTGCCAGCAGTTACAGGGGGTCCCCAGATGTCGAGCAGTACTTC. Amino acids: CASSYRGSPDVEQYF.

CDR3 sequence reads: CASSLEIAGVGELFF. The CDR3 DNA sequence: TGTGCCAGCAGCTTGGAAATAGCGGGAGTCGGGGAGCTGTTTTTT. The chain carries TRBV7-2 and TRBJ2-2; 9 bases fit TRBD2. Germline V gives CDR1 SGHTA, CDR2 FQGNSA. V dropped 3 bases and J dropped 7; count of bases not matched to a gene: 6. CDR3 length: 15 residues. Full variable domain (missing parts from reference TRBV7-2 and TRBJ2-2): GAGVSQSPSNKVTEKGKDVELRCDPISGHTALYWYRQSLGQGLEFLIYFQGNSAPDKSGLPSDRFSAERTGGSVSTLTIQRTQQEDSAVYLCASSLEIAGVGELFFGEGSRLTVL.

This clonotype was recorded a few times. This chain joins TRBV6-1 and TRBJ2-7; 10 bases are a match to TRBD2. Germline assignment: CDR1 MNHNS and CDR2 SASEGT. The V and J ends lost 7 bases and 0 bases, in that order; junction bases with no gene match: 12. This CDR3 spans 17 amino acids. The CDR3 loop is CASTTLWPSGSSYEQYF. The CDR3 DNA sequence: TGTGCCAGCACTACACTCTGGCCTAGCGGGAGCTCCTACGAGCAGTACTTC.

A few counts support this clonotype. Its ends do not fully match the called genes, so a read error is possible. The rearrangement uses TRBV20-1 and TRBJ2-7; D remains unclear. The CDR3 sequence is 12 residues long. Germline CDR1 and CDR2: DFQATT and SNEGSKA (reference sequence). CDR3 DNA sequence: TGCAATGCTAGAGATCTAGGTGTCGAGCAGTACTTC. Protein product: CNARDLGVEQYF.

This sequence joins TRBV20-1 and TRBJ2-1; weak D call: TRBD2 (6 bases). CDR1 is DFQATT, CDR2 SNEGSKA, per germline (reference sequence). V lost 3 bases and J lost 4, with 22 bases in between. There are 17 residues in the CDR3. The DNA of the CDR3 is TGCAGTGCTAGTAAATATGCGGCGGGAAGGAGGTACAATGAGCAGTTCTTC. It encodes CSASKYAAGRRYNEQFF.

This clonotype occurred many times. The J gene is TRBJ1-5, the V gene TRBV2; D not resolved. There are 13 residues in the CDR3. CDR1 SNHLY and CDR2 FYNNEI come from the germline V gene. Trimming pared 1 base from V and 5 bases from J, leaving 6 bases between. The chain's CDR3 is CASSEDVDQPQHF. CDR3 nucleotide sequence: TGTGCCAGCAGTGAAGATGTAGATCAGCCCCAGCATTTT.

This rearrangement joins TRBV6-1 to TRBJ2-2; 10 nucleotides line up with TRBD2. Germline V CDR1 and CDR2: MNHNS, SASEGT. CDR3 length equals 17 residues. Trimming took 1 base from V and 5 from J; bases not matched to a gene: 7. The CDR3: CASSEGPSGRKTGELFF. CDR3 bases: TGTGCCAGCAGTGAAGGCCCTAGCGGGAGAAAAACCGGGGAGCTGTTTTTT.

The V gene is TRBV29-1, the J gene TRBJ1-1; 7 bases match TRBD1. V shed 4 bases and J 6 bases; nucleotides not matched to a gene: 8. Per the germline V gene, CDR1 is SQVTM and CDR2 is ANQGSEA. The CDR3 is 13 amino acids. CDR3 DNA sequence: TGCAGCGTTGGACCCGACAGGGAGCCTGAAGCTTTCTTT. Translated, it gives CSVGPDREPEAFF.

V usage is TRBV6-1 and J usage is TRBJ1-5; 7 bases are a match to TRBD1. V shed 5 bases and J 4 bases; nucleotides not matched to a gene: 5. The germline gives CDR1 MNHNS, CDR2 SASEGT. This CDR3 has 14 residues. CDR3 sequence: CASSRDSLNQPQHF. As DNA, the CDR3 is TGTGCCAGCAGTAGGGACAGCCTTAATCAGCCCCAGCATTTT.

V gene TRBV6-5 combines with J gene TRBJ1-4; 7 bases match TRBD1. The CDR3 consists of 16 residues. Germline lookup yields CDR1 MNHEY and CDR2 SVGAGI. V lost 0 bases and J lost 5; bases outside the gene matches: 6. In DNA, the CDR3 is TGTGCCAGCAGTTACTCGCCCGGGACAGTCAATGAAAAACTGTTTTTT. Amino acid sequence: CASSYSPGTVNEKLFF.

This clonotype showed up just a few times. The chain carries TRBV5-4 and TRBJ2-7; D call uncertain. CDR3 length equals 13 residues. Trimming left V 3 bases short and J 5 bases short, with 12 bases between. Germline lookup yields CDR1 SGHNT and CDR2 YYREEE (reference sequence). The CDR3 region has the DNA TGTGCCAGCAGCTCCTTGGATCAGGACGAGCAGTACTTC. Translation gives CASSSLDQDEQYF.

In its sample, this clonotype was seen many times. The chain links TRBV6-2 or TRBV6-3 to TRBJ1-5, with D perhaps TRBD1 (6 bases). Germline values: CDR1 MNHEY, CDR2 SVGEGT. The CDR3 has 15 residues. Between the trimmed V and J ends, which lost 4 bases and 3 bases, there was a span of 13 bases. CDR3 in amino acids: CASSLRGTINQPQHF. As DNA, the CDR3 is TGTGCCAGCAGTTTAAGGGGGACCATCAATCAGCCCCAGCATTTT.

This clonotype was counted ten times or more. At one end the junction does not follow the germline gene, possibly because of a read error. This rearrangement joins TRBV15 to TRBJ2-6; a weak D match, TRBD1 (5 bases). This CDR3 has 17 residues. The germline V gene encodes CDR1 LNHNV and CDR2 YYDKDF (reference sequence). The chain's CDR3 is CATSRARGFSEANVLTF. CDR3 DNA sequence: TGTGCCACCAGCAGGGCTAGGGGATTTTCTGAGGCCAACGTCCTGACTTTC. The full variable domain, completed using reference TRBV15 and TRBJ2-6, is DAMVIQNPRYQVTQFGKPVTLSCSQTLNHNVMYWYQQKSSQAPKLLFHYYDKDFNNEADTPDNFQSRRPNTSFCFLDIRSPGLGDTAMYLCATSRARGFSEANVLTFGAGSRLTVL.

This clonotype was picked up a small number of times. The chain carries TRBV5-1 and TRBJ1-1; a weak D match, TRBD1 (6 bases). The CDR3 has 19 amino acids. Germline loops: CDR1 SGHRS, CDR2 YFSETQ. The V gene lost 9 bases and the J gene lost 1 base, with 31 bases spanning the gap. This CDR3 reads CANDQERDIYSEENTEAFF. In DNA, the CDR3 is TGCGCCAACGACCAGGAACGGGACATCTATTCGGAAGAGAACACTGAAGCTTTCTTT.

As for this clonotype: The CDR3 does not close with the conserved phenylalanine or tryptophan, likely indicating a read error. This chain joins TRBV6-9 and TRBJ1-1; TRBD1 matches 8 bases. Germline lookup yields CDR1 MNHGY and CDR2 SVAAGI. The CDR3 has 13 residues. V shed 3 bases, J shed 11 bases, and the junction held 8 bases outside the gene matches. CDR3 in amino acids: CASSYSRGQEAFL. CDR3 nucleotides: TGTGCCAGCAGTTACTCCAGGGGGCAGGAGGCTTTCCTT.

The V gene is TRBV12-3 or TRBV12-4, the J gene TRBJ2-3; D not certain. Trimming took off 3 bases at V and 2 bases at J, with 9 bases between the two ends. This CDR3 is built from 14 residues. The CDR3 DNA reads TGTGCCAGCAGTTTTCGACTGTACACAGATACGCAGTATTTT. It encodes CASSFRLYTDTQYF.

The chain couples TRBV19 to TRBJ1-2; D is undetermined. Trimming shortened V by 1 base and J by 5 bases, and 11 bases separated the two germline ends. Germline CDR1 and CDR2: LNHDA and SQIVND (reference sequence). This CDR3 has 14 amino acids. The CDR3 DNA follows: TGTGCCAGTAGTATAGCGTCTGACTGGTATGGCTACACCTTC. Translation: CASSIASDWYGYTF.

This clonotype was seen ten or more times. The chain links TRBV28 to TRBJ1-5, with TRBD1 as a possible D gene (6 bases). The CDR3 totals 15 residues. Germline V gives CDR1 MDHEN, CDR2 SYDVKM. The germline V and J ends were trimmed by 4 bases and 4 bases, with 14 bases remaining between them. This CDR3 reads CASSSPTGPNQPQHF. CDR3 DNA: TGTGCCAGCAGTTCACCGACAGGACCGAATCAGCCCCAGCATTTT.

This clonotype was counted at least ten times. J is TRBJ1-1 and V is TRBV6-1; D ambiguous. The germline gives CDR1 MNHNS, CDR2 SASEGT. This CDR3 spans 14 amino acids. With 0 bases removed from V and 0 bases from J, the gap between germline ends came to 5 bases. CDR3 nucleotides: TGTGCCAGCAGTGAAGCGTTTATGAACACTGAAGCTTTCTTT. Translation gives CASSEAFMNTEAFF.

The V and J genes are TRBV30 and TRBJ1-1, with D uncertain. CDR3 length equals 15 residues. CDR1 is GTSNPN and CDR2 is SVGIG in the germline V gene (reference sequence). V gave up 0 bases and J gave up 1 base, with 12 bases separating them. CDR3 residues: CAWSVGGSGNTEAFF. The CDR3 DNA reads as TGTGCCTGGAGTGTAGGTGGGTCAGGGAACACTGAAGCTTTCTTT.

There are a few counts of this clonotype. The chain is built from TRBV7-2 and TRBJ1-2; D is perhaps TRBD1 (6 bases). The CDR3 covers 14 residues. The germline gives CDR1 SGHTA, CDR2 FQGNSA. The V and J ends lost 5 bases and 9 bases respectively, with 19 bases between them. CDR3 DNA sequence: TGTGCCAGCAGCAGAGTACGGGGGGCGGTTAGCTACACCTTC. Translated, it gives CASSRVRGAVSYTF.

The table lists this clonotype with many counts. V gene TRBV2 combines with J gene TRBJ1-1, with D tentatively TRBD1 (5 bases). From germline, CDR1 is SNHLY and CDR2 FYNNEI. The V and J ends lost 6 bases and 5 bases respectively, with 16 bases between them. The CDR3 totals 14 residues. DNA of the CDR3: TGTGCCAGCAGACCCGAGGCCGGGGGGACTGAAGCTTTCTTT. This codes for CASRPEAGGTEAFF.

The genes are TRBV11-3 and TRBJ1-1; D remains unclear. This CDR3 region has 13 residues. The ends were cut back, 2 bases at V and 5 bases at J, with 9 bases in the middle. From germline, CDR1 is SGHNT and CDR2 YENEEA. CDR3 sequence: CASSLLPGTEAFF. For the CDR3, the DNA is TGTGCCAGCAGCTTACTCCCCGGGACTGAAGCTTTCTTT.

V and J are TRBV10-3 and TRBJ2-2; D ambiguous. V was cut by 6 bases and J by 3 bases, with 11 bases left in between. Germline CDR1 is ENHRY and CDR2 is SYGVKD. This CDR3 has 14 amino acids. CDR3 residues: CAIRGLTDTGELFF. The DNA of the CDR3 is TGTGCCATCAGAGGGCTCACCGACACCGGGGAGCTGTTTTTT.

This clonotype was seen a handful of times. V usage is TRBV3-1 and J usage is TRBJ1-2, with TRBD1 matching 7 bases. CDR1 is LGHDT, CDR2 YNNKEL, per germline (reference sequence). The CDR3 is 15 amino acids. The junction had 9 bases not matched to a gene; V was cut back by 1 base and J by 7 bases. The DNA for the CDR3 is TGTGCCAGCAGCCAAGCCGAAGGGACAGCTCGTGGCTACACCTTC. Amino acids: CASSQAEGTARGYTF.

The sample holds a few counts of this clonotype. The chain employs TRBV7-2 and TRBJ1-3; D unclear. The CDR3 is made up of 15 amino acids. V was clipped by 4 bases and J by 0 bases, with 10 bases between them. CDR1 and CDR2 from the germline V gene are SGHTA and FQGNSA. CDR3 DNA: TGTGCCAGCAGCTCCTCTTACGCCTCTGGAAACACCATATATTTT. It is translated as CASSSSYASGNTIYF.

The chain combines TRBV11-2 with TRBJ2-7; D is unresolved. Trimming cost V 5 bases and J 3 bases, with 23 bases left between them. The germline gives CDR1 SGHAT, CDR2 FQNNGV. This CDR3 has 17 residues. This chain's CDR3 is CASSVWPRRAQNYEQYF. The DNA for the CDR3 is TGTGCCAGCAGCGTATGGCCCCGCCGGGCCCAAAACTACGAGCAGTACTTC.

This clonotype was seen many times. This chain connects TRBV28 to TRBJ1-5, with TRBD1 identical over 7 bases. Trimming took 3 bases from V and 0 from J; bases not matched to a gene: 8. This CDR3 has 17 amino acids. The germline gives CDR1 MDHEN, CDR2 SYDVKM. Here the CDR3 reads CASSFLTGTDSNQPQHF. In DNA, the CDR3 is TGTGCCAGCAGTTTTTTAACCGGGACAGATAGCAATCAGCCCCAGCATTTT.

The chain combines TRBV20-1 with TRBJ2-2; 12 bases line up with TRBD2. The CDR3 length is 15 residues. Per the germline V gene, CDR1 is DFQATT and CDR2 is SNEGSKA (reference sequence). Losses at the gene ends were 6 bases for V and 4 bases for J; bases not matched to a gene: 6. The CDR3 here is CSARGLAGLTGELFF. CDR3 sequence (DNA): TGCAGTGCGAGGGGACTAGCGGGCCTCACCGGGGAGCTGTTTTTT.